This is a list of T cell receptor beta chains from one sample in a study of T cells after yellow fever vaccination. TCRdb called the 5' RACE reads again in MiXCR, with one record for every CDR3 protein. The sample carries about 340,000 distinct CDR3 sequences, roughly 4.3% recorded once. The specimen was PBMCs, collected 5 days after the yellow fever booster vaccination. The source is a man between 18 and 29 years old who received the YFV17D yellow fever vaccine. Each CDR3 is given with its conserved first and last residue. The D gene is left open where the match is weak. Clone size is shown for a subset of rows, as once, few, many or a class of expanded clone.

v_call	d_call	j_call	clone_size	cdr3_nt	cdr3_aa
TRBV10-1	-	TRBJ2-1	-	TGCGCCAGCAAGGGAGCAGGGGATAGCAATGAGCAGTTCTTC	CASKGAGDSNEQFF
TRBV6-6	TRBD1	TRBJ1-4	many	TGTGCCAGCAGTAACTACAGGGGTCGGGGGGAAAAACTGTTTTTT	CASSNYRGRGEKLFF
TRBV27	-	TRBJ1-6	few	TGTGCCAGCAGTCGGCCTACCTTCAGTTCACCCCTCCACTTT	CASSRPTFSSPLHF
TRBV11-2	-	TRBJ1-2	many	TGTGCCAGCAGCTTAGACCGATCCAAGGGCTACACCTTC	CASSLDRSKGYTF
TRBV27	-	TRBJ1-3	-	TGTGCCAGCAGCGCCAGCACAGATGACGGGAACACCATATATTTT	CASSASTDDGNTIYF
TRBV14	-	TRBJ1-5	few	TGTGCCAGCAGCCAAGGTCCTGGGGGTACCCAGCATTTT	CASSQGPGGTQHF
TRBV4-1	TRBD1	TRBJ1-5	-	TGCGCCAGCAGCCATCAACAGGGGAGTCAGCCCCAGCATTTT	CASSHQQGSQPQHF
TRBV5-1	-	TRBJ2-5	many	TGCGCCAGCTTTGACCCGCCGGCAGAGACCCAGTACTTC	CASFDPPAETQYF
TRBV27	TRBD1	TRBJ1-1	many	TGTGCCAGCAACAGGGGGCGAGAGACCAACACTGAAGCTTTCTTT	CASNRGRETNTEAFF
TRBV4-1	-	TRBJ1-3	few	TGCGCCAGCAGCCAAGCAGGGCACGGAAACACCATATATTTT	CASSQAGHGNTIYF
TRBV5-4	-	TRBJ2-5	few	TGTGCCAGCAGCGGTGGGGGCGACGAAGAGACCCAGTACTTC	CASSGGGDEETQYF
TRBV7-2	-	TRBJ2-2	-	TGTGCCAGCAGAAACCGACAGGCCGGGAAGCTGTTTTTT	CASRNRQAGKLFF
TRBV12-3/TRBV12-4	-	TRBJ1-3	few	TGTGCCAGCAGGAGGGTAGGGAACTCTGGAAACACCATATATTTT	CASRRVGNSGNTIYF
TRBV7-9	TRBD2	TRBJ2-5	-	TGTGCCAGCAGCCAGCATAGCGGGGGGGAAGAGACCCAGTACTTC	CASSQHSGGEETQYF
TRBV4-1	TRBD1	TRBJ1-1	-	TGCGCCAGCAGCCAAGGGGAGGCAGGGGGCTTCGGTGAAGCTTTCTTT	CASSQGEAGGFGEAFF
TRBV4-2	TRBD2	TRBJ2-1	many	TGTGCCAGCAGCCAAGGGAGCGGGGGGTTTTACGAGCAGTTCTTC	CASSQGSGGFYEQFF
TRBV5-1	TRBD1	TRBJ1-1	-	TGCGCCAGCAGCTCCGGACAGGGCGGGGATGAAGCTTTCTTT	CASSSGQGGDEAFF
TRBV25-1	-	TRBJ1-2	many	TGTGCCAGCAGTGAATATATTGGCGGCTATGGCTACACCTTC	CASSEYIGGYGYTF
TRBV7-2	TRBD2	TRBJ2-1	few	TGTGCCAGCAGTTTCAATAGCGGGGGGGGCGGTGAGCAGTTCTTC	CASSFNSGGGGEQFF
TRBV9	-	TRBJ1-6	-	TGTGCCAGCGGGGACCGTGGCAGGAATTCACCCCTCCACTTT	CASGDRGRNSPLHF
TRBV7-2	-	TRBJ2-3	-	TGTGCCAGCAGCTTAGTTCGAGGGTTGGCCACAGATACGCAGTATTTT	CASSLVRGLATDTQYF
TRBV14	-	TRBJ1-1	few	TGTGCCAGCAGCGGGGGGGCACTGGACACTGAAGCTTTCTTT	CASSGGALDTEAFF
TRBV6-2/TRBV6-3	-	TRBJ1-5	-	TGTGCCAGCAGCTCTCCCGGAGGAGGGCTCGGTCAGCCCCAGCATTTT	CASSSPGGGLGQPQHF
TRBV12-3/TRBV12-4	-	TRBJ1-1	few	TGTGCCAGCAGTTCCCTGGTTGGGGGGTCCACTGAAGCTTTCTTT	CASSSLVGGSTEAFF
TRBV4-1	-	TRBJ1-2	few	TGCGCCAGCAGCCAAGAAGCACAGCCGTACCCCTATGGCTACACCTTC	CASSQEAQPYPYGYTF